This entry lists 4 T cell receptor beta chains sequenced from one sample in a study of CD8+ T cells in alopecia areata. Treatment noted: oral pan-JAK inhibitor, 5-10 mg twice daily. Isolated RNA was reverse transcribed into cDNA used as the sequencing template. Measured with immunoSEQ multiplex PCR; TCRdb has only the in-frame clones, and not every one. The table records 75,000 to 80,000 clones, around 61% of them present only once. Specimen: CD8+ T cells sorted from blood, collected at week 24, from a patient treated with tofacitinib. The receptors stem from a human donor with alopecia areata.

CDR3 bases: TGTGCCAGCAGCTCCAGCTCCCGCCTCGCTGTGAATACGCAGTATTTT. Translation: CASSSSSRLAVNTQYF. The chain couples TRBV4-2 to TRBJ2-3; D unclear. Germline V gene sequence: CDR1 LGHNA, CDR2 YNFKEQ. V lost 5 bases and J lost 7, with 22 bases in between. The CDR3 runs 16 residues.

J is TRBJ2-1 and V is TRBV5-6; D unresolved. CDR1 SGHDT and CDR2 YYEEEE come from the germline V gene. The germline V and J ends were trimmed by 4 bases and 6 bases, with 14 bases remaining between them. This CDR3 spans 14 amino acids. CDR3 in amino acids: CASSPTSGFNEQFF. The CDR3 region has the DNA TGTGCCAGCAGCCCGACCTCGGGTTTCAATGAGCAGTTCTTC.

The rearrangement uses TRBV9 and TRBJ1-4; 11 bases fit TRBD1. The J segment lost 7 bases and the V segment lost 4 bases, leaving 6 bases of the junction unmatched. CDR1 and CDR2 (germline): SGDLS, YYNGEE. The CDR3 length is 15 residues. CDR3 region: CASSSRDRGGEKLFF. In DNA form, the CDR3 reads TGTGCCAGCAGCTCCCGGGACAGGGGGGGTGAAAAACTGTTTTTT.

This chain connects TRBV27 to TRBJ2-3; maybe TRBD2 (5 bases). Trimming shortened V by 5 bases and J by 5 bases, and 20 bases separated the two germline ends. The germline CDR1 and CDR2 sequences are MNHEY and SMNVEV (reference sequence). This CDR3 contains 16 residues. The CDR3 loop reads CASSVLLGSGIDTQYF. CDR3 DNA sequence: TGTGCCAGCAGTGTACTGCTAGGGTCGGGGATAGATACGCAGTATTTT.